Listed here are 30 T cell receptor beta chains from one sample, sequenced in a study of blood T cell repertoires in COVID-19. TCRdb keeps only in-frame clones here, not all; method: immunoSEQ multiplex PCR. The data hold approximately 350,000 clones, with around nine tenths observed a single time. Source material: peripheral blood. These receptors came from a woman under 30 who had recovered from COVID-19.

V usage is TRBV18 and J usage is TRBJ2-5; a possible D gene is TRBD2 (6 bases). V lost 1 base and J lost 1, with 13 bases in between. The CDR3 has 16 residues. In germline, CDR1 is KGHSH, CDR2 LQKENI. The chain's CDR3 is CASSPLAGRSQETQYF. Written as DNA, the CDR3 is TGTGCCAGCTCACCACTCGCGGGACGGAGCCAAGAGACCCAGTACTTC.

This sequence joins TRBV10-2 and TRBJ2-5, with a tentative D call TRBD1 (5 bases). The CDR3 length is 13 residues. Germline assignment: CDR1 WSHSY and CDR2 SAAADI. V lost 10 bases and J lost 5, with 17 bases in between. The DNA for the CDR3 is TGCGCCACCACTCCTAGGGGCGGTGAGACCCAGTACTTC. This encodes CATTPRGGETQYF.

This chain links TRBV9 with TRBJ1-5; TRBD1 aligns across 7 bases. The CDR3 spans 14 residues. Germline CDR1 is SGDLS and CDR2 is YYNGEE. The V gene end was trimmed by 3 bases and the J gene end by 2 bases; junction bases not matched to a gene: 2. The CDR3 sequence: CASSATGRNQPQHF. The CDR3 DNA is TGTGCCAGCAGCGCGACAGGGCGCAATCAGCCCCAGCATTTT.

This chain links TRBV4-1 with TRBJ1-2; TRBD1 might be the D (6 bases). Trimming removed 4 bases from V and 0 bases from J, with 15 bases in between. Germline V gene sequence: CDR1 MGHRA, CDR2 YSYEKL. The CDR3 is 16 residues long. The CDR3 protein is CASSRGSQGSNYGYTF. Here the CDR3 DNA reads TGCGCCAGCAGCCGAGGGTCCCAGGGGTCTAACTATGGCTACACCTTC.

V gene TRBV3-1 (or the pseudogene TRBV3-2) combines with J gene TRBJ2-1, with 9 bases aligning to TRBD2. The V gene's germline CDR1 is LGHDT and CDR2 YNNKEL (reference sequence). This CDR3 region has 17 residues. V trimming: 1 base; J trimming: 6 bases; junction bases outside the gene matches: 10. In DNA form, the CDR3 reads TGTGCCAGCAGCCAAGGCCCAACTAGCGGGCGAACCAATGAGCAGTTCTTC. Its protein is CASSQGPTSGRTNEQFF.

The chain is built from TRBV4-1 and TRBJ1-3; no clear D. The CDR3 loop spans 17 amino acids. The V end was cut by 2 bases, the J end by 2 bases, with 16 bases between. The germline V gene has CDR1 MGHRA and CDR2 YSYEKL. The CDR3 sequence is CASSQTPASLPGNTIYF. CDR3 nucleotide sequence: TGCGCCAGCAGCCAAACCCCTGCGAGCCTCCCTGGAAACACCATATATTTT.

This chain joins TRBV7-2 and TRBJ2-1; tentatively, D is TRBD1 (6 bases). Germline V gives CDR1 SGHTA, CDR2 FQGNSA. Trimming pared 1 base from V and 6 bases from J, leaving 10 bases between. CDR3 size: 14 residues. The CDR3 coding sequence is TGTGCCAGCAGCTTAGTTCAGGGGCCCAATGAGCAGTTCTTC. This encodes CASSLVQGPNEQFF.

V is TRBV18 and J is TRBJ2-5; 9 bases align to TRBD1. V lost 4 bases, J lost 2 bases, and 14 bases stayed unmatched. The CDR3 has 18 amino acids. Germline lookup yields CDR1 KGHSH and CDR2 LQKENI. The chain's CDR3 is CASSLFPGTGNLQETQYF. CDR3 sequence (DNA): TGTGCCAGCTCACTTTTCCCCGGGACAGGGAACTTACAAGAGACCCAGTACTTC.

The chain uses TRBV10-2 and TRBJ2-5, with 7 bases lining up with TRBD1. The trim removed 4 bases at V and 5 bases at J, leaving 1 base unmatched. Germline CDR1 is WSHSY and CDR2 is SAAADI. This CDR3 spans 12 amino acids. CDR3 region: CASSVGGETQYF. CDR3 nucleotides: TGCGCCAGCAGTGTAGGGGGCGAGACCCAGTACTTC.

V usage is TRBV12-3 or TRBV12-4 and J usage is TRBJ2-2, with TRBD1 matching 7 bases. The V segment lost 5 bases and the J segment 3 bases; nucleotides outside the gene matches: 0. CDR3 length: 13 residues. CDR3 protein: CASSDRDTGELFF. For the CDR3, the DNA is TGTGCCAGCAGTGACAGGGACACCGGGGAGCTGTTTTTT.

The chain recombines TRBV2 with TRBJ1-2, with 10 bases identical to TRBD1. V lost 4 bases and J lost 8; bases outside the gene matches: 16. The CDR3 totals 17 residues. Germline CDR1 and CDR2: SNHLY and FYNNEI. In DNA form, the CDR3 reads TGTGCCAGCAGTGTCGAACTAGGGACAGGGGCTGGTCAAGGCTACACCTTC. Translation gives CASSVELGTGAGQGYTF.

The chain recombines TRBV11-2 with TRBJ2-7; TRBD1 matches 9 bases. J gave up 3 bases and V 5 bases, and 17 bases lay outside the gene matches. Germline V lookup: CDR1 SGHAT, CDR2 FQNNGV. The CDR3 loop spans 18 amino acids. The CDR3 protein is CASSNHRPGQGGFYEQYV. In nucleotides, the CDR3 is TGTGCCAGCAGCAACCACCGCCCGGGACAGGGCGGATTCTACGAGCAGTACGTC.

The sample holds one count of this clone. J is TRBJ2-3 and V is TRBV14; TRBD1 agrees at 7 bases. With V trimmed by 4 bases and J by 6 bases, 13 bases remained unmatched. Germline-derived CDR1 and CDR2 are SGHDN and FVKESK. CDR3 length equals 16 residues. The CDR3 sequence is CASSPRQGGLGDTQYF. The CDR3 DNA reads as TGTGCCAGCAGCCCCCGACAGGGTGGCTTAGGGGATACGCAGTATTTT.

The rearrangement uses TRBV6-6 and TRBJ2-5; D may be TRBD1 (5 bases). V was trimmed by 6 bases and J by 5 bases, leaving 16 bases between them. The CDR3 spans 14 residues. From germline, CDR1 is MNHNY and CDR2 SVGAGI (reference sequence). The DNA for the CDR3 is TGTGCCAGCAGCCCAACAGGAGTCGGCGAGACCCAGTACTTC. It yields the protein CASSPTGVGETQYF.

The chain couples TRBV12-3 or TRBV12-4 to TRBJ2-3; D is unclear. V lost 3 bases and J 6 bases, leaving 4 bases between the germline ends. The CDR3 length is 11 residues. The CDR3 bases are TGTGCCAGCAGTTTTGAGGATACGCAGTATTTT. Amino acid sequence: CASSFEDTQYF.

V and J are TRBV3-1 (or the pseudogene TRBV3-2) and TRBJ2-1, with a weak D call TRBD2 (5 bases). Germline CDR1 reads LGHDT; CDR2 reads YNNKEL (reference sequence). The CDR3 runs 15 residues. V gave up 1 base and J gave up 5 bases, with 12 bases separating them. The CDR3 here is CASSQVGLLNNEQFF. CDR3 DNA sequence: TGTGCCAGCAGCCAAGTTGGACTGCTTAACAATGAGCAGTTCTTC.

V gene TRBV5-6 combines with J gene TRBJ2-7, with D possibly matching TRBD2 (7 bases). The V end was cut by 4 bases, the J end by 3 bases, with 14 bases between. This CDR3 region has 14 residues. In germline, CDR1 is SGHDT, CDR2 YYEEEE. The CDR3 nucleotides read TGTGCCAGCAGCGTAGGGGGAGGGCTCTACGAGCAGTACGTC. It yields the protein CASSVGGGLYEQYV.

The rearrangement joins TRBV27 to TRBJ1-2; weak D call: TRBD1 (6 bases). V was shortened by 4 bases and J by 0 bases, with 15 bases between the two germline ends. Germline lookup yields CDR1 MNHEY and CDR2 SMNVEV (reference sequence). This CDR3 has 16 amino acids. Here the CDR3 DNA reads TGTGCCAGCAGTTCCCCTAGACAGGAAGCTAACTATGGCTACACCTTC. It encodes CASSSPRQEANYGYTF.

J is TRBJ2-1 and V is TRBV3-1 (or the pseudogene TRBV3-2); D unclear. CDR1 and CDR2 from the germline V gene are LGHDT and YNNKEL (reference sequence). The germline V and J ends were trimmed by 3 bases and 0 bases, with 6 bases remaining between them. This CDR3 is 14 amino acids long. CDR3 residues: CASSQASSYNEQFF. DNA for the CDR3: TGTGCCAGCAGCCAGGCAAGCTCCTACAATGAGCAGTTCTTC.

The chain's CDR3 is CASGLAPLAASEQYV. The CDR3 DNA follows: TGTGCTAGTGGTTTGGCTCCACTAGCGGCCTCAGAGCAGTACGTC. J is TRBJ2-7 and V is TRBV12-5; 8 positions match TRBD2. Germline CDR1 LGHNT, CDR2 FRNRAP. CDR3 length equals 15 residues. Trimming at V came to 1 base and at J to 7 bases, leaving 9 bases not matched to a gene.

CDR3 DNA: TGTGCCAGCAGCTCGGGACAGGGCTCTAACTATGGCTACACCTTC. Translating it yields CASSSGQGSNYGYTF. The chain carries TRBV7-9 and TRBJ1-2; 9 nucleotides line up with TRBD1. Germline assignment: CDR1 SEHNR and CDR2 FQNEAQ (reference sequence). The ends lost 4 bases at V and 0 bases at J; junction bases unmatched: 3. The CDR3 runs to 15 residues.

V usage is TRBV9 and J usage is TRBJ1-2, with D possibly matching TRBD1 (6 bases). The V gene's germline CDR1 is SGDLS and CDR2 YYNGEE. CDR3 length equals 13 residues. Between the trimmed V and J ends, which lost 4 bases and 5 bases, there was a span of 12 bases. The CDR3 nucleotides are TGTGCCAGCAGCCTGGAAGGGGGATATGGCTACACCTTC. Its translation is CASSLEGGYGYTF.

The rearrangement joins TRBV5-4 to TRBJ1-1; weak D call: TRBD1 (6 bases). The CDR3 consists of 16 residues. Trimming removed 3 bases at V and 3 bases at J, with 18 bases between. Germline V lookup: CDR1 SGHNT, CDR2 YYREEE (reference sequence). The CDR3 sequence is CASSSPMRGGDTEAFF. The CDR3 DNA is TGTGCCAGCAGCTCCCCTATGAGGGGGGGAGACACTGAAGCTTTCTTT.

CDR3 sequence (DNA): TGTGCCAGCAGTGACTCCTTCGACATGTGGGGGCTTAATTCACCCCTCCACTTT. Protein product: CASSDSFDMWGLNSPLHF. The rearrangement links TRBV6-4 to TRBJ1-6; D is possibly TRBD1 (6 bases). The CDR3 contains 18 residues. The V gene's germline CDR1 is MRHNA and CDR2 SNTAGT. V lost 0 bases, J lost 6 bases, and 18 bases lay in between.

J is TRBJ2-2 and V is TRBV5-1; TRBD1 is a possible D gene (6 bases). In germline, CDR1 is SGHRS, CDR2 YFSETQ. Trimming took 0 bases from V and 0 from J, leaving 6 bases between them. The CDR3 is 15 amino acids. This CDR3 reads CASSLEGANTGELFF. CDR3 DNA: TGCGCCAGCAGCTTGGAGGGGGCGAACACCGGGGAGCTGTTTTTT.

The sample holds one count of this clone. The chain joins TRBV7-8 to TRBJ1-5; TRBD1 matches at 8 bases. The V gene's germline CDR1 is SGHVS and CDR2 FQNEAQ. With V trimmed by 3 bases and J by 4 bases, 5 bases remained unmatched. This CDR3 comprises 15 residues. In DNA form, the CDR3 reads TGTGCCAGCAGCTTCACAGGGGGACGAAATCAGCCCCAGCATTTT. This encodes CASSFTGGRNQPQHF.

The genes are TRBV5-1 and TRBJ1-1; 7 bases line up with TRBD1. Per germline, CDR1 SGHRS and CDR2 YFSETQ. Unmatched junction bases numbered 9, after V lost 3 bases and J lost 4 bases. The CDR3 is 15 residues long. CDR3 nucleotide sequence: TGCGCCAGCAGCTCCGGACAGGTTTCATCCACTGAAGCTTTCTTT. Amino acids: CASSSGQVSSTEAFF.

This clone was seen once. The chain uses TRBV30 and TRBJ1-2; TRBD1 matches 8 bases. From germline, CDR1 is GTSNPN and CDR2 SVGIG (reference sequence). The length of the CDR3 is 10 residues. With V trimmed by 7 bases and J by 7 bases, 2 bases remained unmatched. The CDR3 DNA is TGTGCCTACACAGGGGGTGGCTACACCTTC. This translates into CAYTGGGYTF.

The genes are TRBV18 and TRBJ2-7; TRBD1 agrees at 8 bases. This CDR3 has 14 amino acids. V was pared by 4 bases and J by 5 bases, with 7 bases of the junction left unmatched. CDR1 is KGHSH and CDR2 is LQKENI in the germline V gene. The CDR3 spells CASSRGQGGNEQYV. The CDR3 bases are TGTGCCAGCTCACGAGGACAGGGCGGCAACGAGCAGTACGTC.

The J gene is TRBJ1-2, the V gene TRBV7-2; 7 bases match TRBD1. The CDR3 has 13 residues. Germline trimming cut 4 bases from V and 5 bases from J; bases unmatched to any gene: 4. The germline V gene encodes CDR1 SGHTA and CDR2 FQGNSA. The CDR3: CASSSDRVYGYTF. For the CDR3, the DNA is TGTGCCAGCAGCTCTGACAGGGTTTATGGCTACACCTTC.